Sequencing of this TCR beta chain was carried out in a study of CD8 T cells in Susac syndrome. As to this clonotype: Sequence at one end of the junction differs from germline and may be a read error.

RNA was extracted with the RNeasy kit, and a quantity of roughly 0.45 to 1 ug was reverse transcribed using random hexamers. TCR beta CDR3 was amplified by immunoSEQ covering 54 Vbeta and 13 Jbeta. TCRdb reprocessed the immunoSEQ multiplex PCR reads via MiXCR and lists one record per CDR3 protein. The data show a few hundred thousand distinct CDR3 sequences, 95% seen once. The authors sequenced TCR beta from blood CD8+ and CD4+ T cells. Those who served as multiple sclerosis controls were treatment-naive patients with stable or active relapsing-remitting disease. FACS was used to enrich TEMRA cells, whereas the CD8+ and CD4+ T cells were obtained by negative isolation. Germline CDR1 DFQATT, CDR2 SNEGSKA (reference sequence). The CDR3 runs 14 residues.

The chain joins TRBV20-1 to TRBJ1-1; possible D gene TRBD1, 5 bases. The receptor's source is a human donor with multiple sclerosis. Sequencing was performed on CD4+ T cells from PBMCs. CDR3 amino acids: CSASEPGRNAEAFF. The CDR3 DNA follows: TGCAGTGCTAGTGAGCCAGGGAGGAACGCTGAAGCTTTCTTT.